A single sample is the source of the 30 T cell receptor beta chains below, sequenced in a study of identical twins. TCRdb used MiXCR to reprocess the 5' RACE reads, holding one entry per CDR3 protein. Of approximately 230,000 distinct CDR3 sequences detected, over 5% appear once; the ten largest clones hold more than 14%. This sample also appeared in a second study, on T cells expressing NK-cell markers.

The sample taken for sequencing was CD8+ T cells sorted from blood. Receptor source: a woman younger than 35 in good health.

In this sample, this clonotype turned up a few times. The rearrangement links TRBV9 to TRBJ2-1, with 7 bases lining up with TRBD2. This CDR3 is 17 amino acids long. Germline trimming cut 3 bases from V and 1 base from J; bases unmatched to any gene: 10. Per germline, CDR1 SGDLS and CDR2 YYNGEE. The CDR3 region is CASSADPSGNSYNEQFF. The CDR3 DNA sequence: TGTGCCAGCAGCGCAGATCCTAGCGGCAATTCCTACAATGAGCAGTTCTTC.

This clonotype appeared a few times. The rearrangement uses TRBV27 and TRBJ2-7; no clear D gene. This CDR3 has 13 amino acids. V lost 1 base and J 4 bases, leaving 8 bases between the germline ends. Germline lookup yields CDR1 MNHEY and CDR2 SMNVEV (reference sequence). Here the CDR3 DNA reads TGTGCCAGCAGTTTATTTACAGCGTACGAGCAGTACTTC. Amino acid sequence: CASSLFTAYEQYF.

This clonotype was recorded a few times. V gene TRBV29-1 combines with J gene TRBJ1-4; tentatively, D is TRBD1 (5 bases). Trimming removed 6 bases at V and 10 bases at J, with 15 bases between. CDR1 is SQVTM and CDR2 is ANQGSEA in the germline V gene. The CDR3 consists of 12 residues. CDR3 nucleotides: TGCAGCGTAGGGACGGGCGGGGGAAAACTGTTTTTT. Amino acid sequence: CSVGTGGGKLFF.

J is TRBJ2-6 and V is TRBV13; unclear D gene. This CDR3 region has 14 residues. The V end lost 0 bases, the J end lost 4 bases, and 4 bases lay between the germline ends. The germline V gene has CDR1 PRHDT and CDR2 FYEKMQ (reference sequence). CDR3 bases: TGTGCCAGCAGCTTAGGGCGGGGGGCCAACGTCCTGACTTTC. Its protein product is CASSLGRGANVLTF.

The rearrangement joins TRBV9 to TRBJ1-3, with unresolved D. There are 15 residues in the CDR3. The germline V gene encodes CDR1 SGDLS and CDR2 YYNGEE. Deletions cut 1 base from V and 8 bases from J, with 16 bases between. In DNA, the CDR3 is TGTGCCAGCAGCGTACAGGACGCTGGTAGGGACACCATATATTTT. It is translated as CASSVQDAGRDTIYF.

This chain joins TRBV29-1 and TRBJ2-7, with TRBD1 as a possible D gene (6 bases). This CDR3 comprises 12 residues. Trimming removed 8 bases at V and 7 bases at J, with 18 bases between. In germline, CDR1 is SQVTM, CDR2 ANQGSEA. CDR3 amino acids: CSPVGEGGEQYF. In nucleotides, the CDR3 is TGCAGCCCCGTCGGGGAAGGGGGAGAGCAGTACTTC.

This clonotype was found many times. In nucleotides, the CDR3 is TGTGCCAGCAGCTTGAGTTGGGAGCTCATACCCTCTTACGAGCAGTACTTC. It specifies CASSLSWELIPSYEQYF. The chain links TRBV5-6 to TRBJ2-7; possibly TRBD2 for D (5 bases). Germline CDR1 SGHDT, CDR2 YYEEEE. The V end was cut by 1 base, the J end by 4 bases, with 21 bases between. The CDR3 is made up of 17 amino acids.

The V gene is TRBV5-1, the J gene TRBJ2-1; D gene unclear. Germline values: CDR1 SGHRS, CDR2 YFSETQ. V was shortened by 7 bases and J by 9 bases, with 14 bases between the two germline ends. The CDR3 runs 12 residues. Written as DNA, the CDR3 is TGCGCCAGCTCAGTTTCGCCCGGTGAGCAGTTCTTC. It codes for CASSVSPGEQFF.

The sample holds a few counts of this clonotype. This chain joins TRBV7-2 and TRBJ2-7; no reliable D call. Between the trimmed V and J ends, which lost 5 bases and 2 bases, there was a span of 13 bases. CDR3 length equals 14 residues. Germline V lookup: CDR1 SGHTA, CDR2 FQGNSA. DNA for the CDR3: TGTGCCAGCAGCCGACCTGAGGCGGCCTACGAGCAGTACTTC. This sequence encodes CASSRPEAAYEQYF.

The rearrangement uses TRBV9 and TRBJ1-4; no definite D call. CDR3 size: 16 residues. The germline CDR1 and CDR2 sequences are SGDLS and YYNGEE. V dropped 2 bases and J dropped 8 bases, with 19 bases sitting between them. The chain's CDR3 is CASSVGTDPRREKLFF. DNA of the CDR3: TGTGCCAGCAGCGTGGGAACAGACCCACGGAGGGAAAAACTGTTTTTT. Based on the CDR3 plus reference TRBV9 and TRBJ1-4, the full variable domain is DSGVTQTPKHLITATGQRVTLRCSPRSGDLSVYWYQQSLDQGLQFLIQYYNGEERAKGNILERFSAQQFPDLHSELNLSSLELGDSALYFCASSVGTDPRREKLFFGSGTQLSVL.

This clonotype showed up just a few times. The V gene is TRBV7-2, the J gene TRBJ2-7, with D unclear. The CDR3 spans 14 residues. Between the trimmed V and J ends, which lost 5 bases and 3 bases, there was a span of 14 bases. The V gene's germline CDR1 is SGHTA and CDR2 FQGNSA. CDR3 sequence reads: CASSPGLGFYEQYF. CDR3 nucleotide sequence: TGTGCCAGCAGCCCCGGGCTGGGGTTCTACGAGCAGTACTTC.

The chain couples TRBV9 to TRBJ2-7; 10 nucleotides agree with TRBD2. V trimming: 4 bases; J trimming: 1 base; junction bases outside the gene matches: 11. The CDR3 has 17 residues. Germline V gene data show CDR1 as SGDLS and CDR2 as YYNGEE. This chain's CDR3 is CASSPISASGSSYEQYF. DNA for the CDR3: TGTGCCAGCAGCCCCATCTCCGCTAGCGGGAGTTCCTACGAGCAGTACTTC.

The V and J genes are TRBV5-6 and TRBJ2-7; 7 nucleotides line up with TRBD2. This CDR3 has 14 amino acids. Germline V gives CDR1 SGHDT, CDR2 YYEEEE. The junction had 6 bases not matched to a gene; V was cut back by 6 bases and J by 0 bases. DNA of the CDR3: TGTGCCAGCACCATTGGGGGGGGCTCCTACGAGCAGTACTTC. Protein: CASTIGGGSYEQYF.

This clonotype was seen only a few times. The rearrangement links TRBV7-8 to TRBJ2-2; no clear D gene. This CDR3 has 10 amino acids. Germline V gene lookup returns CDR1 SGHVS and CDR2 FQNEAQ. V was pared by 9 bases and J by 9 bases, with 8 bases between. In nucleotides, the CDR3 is TGTGCCAGTTTCGACCGGGAGCTGTTTTTT. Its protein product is CASFDRELFF. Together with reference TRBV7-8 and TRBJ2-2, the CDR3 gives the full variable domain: GAGVSQSPRYKVAKRGQDVALRCDPISGHVSLFWYQQALGQGPEFLTYFQNEAQLDKSGLPSDRFFAERPEGSVSTLKIQRTQQEDSAVYLCASFDRELFFGEGSRLTVL.

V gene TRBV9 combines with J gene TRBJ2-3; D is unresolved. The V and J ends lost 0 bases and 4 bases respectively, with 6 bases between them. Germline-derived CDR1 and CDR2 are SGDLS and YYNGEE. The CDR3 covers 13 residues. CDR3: CASSVEVPDTQYF. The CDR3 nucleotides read TGTGCCAGCAGCGTAGAGGTCCCAGATACGCAGTATTTT.

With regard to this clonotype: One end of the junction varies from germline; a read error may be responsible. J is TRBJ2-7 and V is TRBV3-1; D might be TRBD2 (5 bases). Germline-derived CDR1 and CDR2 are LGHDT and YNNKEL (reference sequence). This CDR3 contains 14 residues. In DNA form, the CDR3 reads TGTGCCAGCAGTCAAGGGTCTAGAGGGTACGAGCAGTACTTC. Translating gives CASSQGSRGYEQYF.

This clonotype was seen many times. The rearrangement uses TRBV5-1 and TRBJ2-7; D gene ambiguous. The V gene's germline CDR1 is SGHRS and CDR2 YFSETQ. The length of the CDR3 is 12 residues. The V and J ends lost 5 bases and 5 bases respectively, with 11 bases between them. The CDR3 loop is CASRPGSDEQYF. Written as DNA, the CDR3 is TGCGCCAGCAGGCCGGGCTCTGACGAGCAGTACTTC.

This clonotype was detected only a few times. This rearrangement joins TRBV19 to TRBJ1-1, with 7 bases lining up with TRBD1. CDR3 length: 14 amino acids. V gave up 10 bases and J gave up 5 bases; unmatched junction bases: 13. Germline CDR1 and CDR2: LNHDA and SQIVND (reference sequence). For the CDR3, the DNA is TGTGCCACCCTCCTAGGGGGCCCGGGGACTGAAGCTTTCTTT. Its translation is CATLLGGPGTEAFF.

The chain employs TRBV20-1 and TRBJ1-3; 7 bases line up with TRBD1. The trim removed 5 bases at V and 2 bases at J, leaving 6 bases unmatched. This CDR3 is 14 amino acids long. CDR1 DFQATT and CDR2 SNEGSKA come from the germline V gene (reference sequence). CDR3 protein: CSAWTGPAGNTIYF. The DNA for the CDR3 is TGCAGTGCTTGGACAGGACCAGCTGGAAACACCATATATTTT.

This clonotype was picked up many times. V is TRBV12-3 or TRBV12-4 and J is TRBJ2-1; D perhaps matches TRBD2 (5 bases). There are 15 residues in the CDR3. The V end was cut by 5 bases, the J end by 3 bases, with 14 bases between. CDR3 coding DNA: TGTGCCAGCAGTGTTCCGGGAAACCGCTACAATGAGCAGTTCTTC. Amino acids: CASSVPGNRYNEQFF.

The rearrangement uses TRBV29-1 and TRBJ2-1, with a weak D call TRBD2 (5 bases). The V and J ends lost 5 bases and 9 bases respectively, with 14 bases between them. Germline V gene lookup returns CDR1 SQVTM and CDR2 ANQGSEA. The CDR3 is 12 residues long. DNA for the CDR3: TGCAGCGTTTATTTGACCAGCGGTGAGCAGTTCTTC. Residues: CSVYLTSGEQFF.

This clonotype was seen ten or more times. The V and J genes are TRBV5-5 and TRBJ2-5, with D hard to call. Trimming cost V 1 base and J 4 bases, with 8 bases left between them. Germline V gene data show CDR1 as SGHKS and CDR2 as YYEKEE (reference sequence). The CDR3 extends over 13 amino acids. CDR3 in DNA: TGTGCCAGCAGCTTGTGGGATACAGAGACCCAGTACTTC. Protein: CASSLWDTETQYF.

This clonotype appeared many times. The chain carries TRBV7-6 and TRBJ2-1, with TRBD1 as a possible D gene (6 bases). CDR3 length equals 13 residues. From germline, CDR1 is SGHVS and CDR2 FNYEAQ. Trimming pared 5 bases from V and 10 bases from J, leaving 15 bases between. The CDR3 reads CASSPNRVYEQFF. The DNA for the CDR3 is TGTGCCAGCAGCCCTAACAGGGTATACGAGCAGTTCTTC.

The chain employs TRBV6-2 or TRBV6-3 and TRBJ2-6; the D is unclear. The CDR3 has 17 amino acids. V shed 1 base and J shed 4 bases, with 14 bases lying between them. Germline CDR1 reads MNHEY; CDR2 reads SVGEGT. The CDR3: CASSYLRPSSGANVLTF. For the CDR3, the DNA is TGTGCCAGCAGTTACTTGAGGCCTAGTTCCGGGGCCAACGTCCTGACTTTC.

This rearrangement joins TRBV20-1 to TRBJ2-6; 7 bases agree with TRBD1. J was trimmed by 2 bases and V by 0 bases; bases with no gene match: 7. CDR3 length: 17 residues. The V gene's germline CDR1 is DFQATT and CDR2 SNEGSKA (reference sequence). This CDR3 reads CSARDTRGLTGANVLTF. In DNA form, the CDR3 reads TGCAGTGCTAGAGATACAAGGGGGCTAACTGGGGCCAACGTCCTGACTTTC.

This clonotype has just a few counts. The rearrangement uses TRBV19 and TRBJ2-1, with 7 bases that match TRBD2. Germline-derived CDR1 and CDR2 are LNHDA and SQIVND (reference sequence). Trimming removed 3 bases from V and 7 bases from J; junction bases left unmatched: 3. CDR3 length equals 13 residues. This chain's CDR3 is CASSIGSGNEQFF. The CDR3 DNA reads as TGTGCCAGTAGTATCGGTAGCGGGAATGAGCAGTTCTTC.

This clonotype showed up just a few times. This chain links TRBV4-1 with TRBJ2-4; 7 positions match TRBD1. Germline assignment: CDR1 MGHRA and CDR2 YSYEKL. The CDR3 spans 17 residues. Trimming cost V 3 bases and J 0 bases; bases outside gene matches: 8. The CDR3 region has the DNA TGCGCCAGCAGCCACGGGTGGGACAGCCTAGCCAAAAACATTCAGTACTTC. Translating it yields CASSHGWDSLAKNIQYF.

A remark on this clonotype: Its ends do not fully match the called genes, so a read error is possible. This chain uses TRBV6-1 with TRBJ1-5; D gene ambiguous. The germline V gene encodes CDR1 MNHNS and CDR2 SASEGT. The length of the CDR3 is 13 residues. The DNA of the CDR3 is TGTGCCAGCGGTGAATTTAGCAATCAGCCCCAGCATTTT. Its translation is CASGEFSNQPQHF.

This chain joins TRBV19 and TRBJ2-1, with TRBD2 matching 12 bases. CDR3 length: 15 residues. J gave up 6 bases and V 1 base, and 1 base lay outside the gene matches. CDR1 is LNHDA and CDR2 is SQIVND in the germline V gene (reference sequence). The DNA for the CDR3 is TGTGCCAGTAGTATAGGGACTAGCGGGGTCAATGAGCAGTTCTTC. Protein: CASSIGTSGVNEQFF.

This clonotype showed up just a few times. For the CDR3, the DNA is TGCAGCGTTGAAGGGAGCTCCTACAATGAGCAGTTCTTC. This encodes CSVEGSSYNEQFF. The chain recombines TRBV29-1 with TRBJ2-1; D gene ambiguous. Germline CDR1 reads SQVTM; CDR2 reads ANQGSEA. V gave up 1 base and J gave up 0 bases, with 4 bases separating them. The CDR3 extends over 13 amino acids.